In this sample, the clone carrying this TCR beta chain turned up many times. Antigen: not known. Clinical symptoms, serum thyroxine, TRAb, thyroid ultrasound and orbital computed tomography informed diagnoses. V was cut by 6 bases and J by 8 bases, with 20 bases left in between. In germline, CDR1 is SEHNR, CDR2 FQNEAQ (reference sequence). The CDR3 extends over 15 amino acids. These data come from a study of T cells in Graves' hyperthyroidism and ophthalmopathy. Whole-study findings and limits: Peripheral blood also featured most of the thyroid clonotypes expanded above 0.001.

The investigators amplified TCR beta CDR3 regions from RNA transcripts. TCR CDR3 underwent first-round RT-PCR with the HTBI primer set. TCRdb reanalysed the multiplex PCR reads using MiXCR and keeps one entry per CDR3 protein. The data hold hundreds of thousands of distinct CDR3 sequences, with about 14% observed a single time. Sequenced: blood. The J gene is TRBJ2-1, the V gene TRBV7-9; D ambiguous. This clonotype was obtained from a woman aged 45 to 65 with Graves' ophthalmopathy. CDR3 in amino acids: CASSFPEKGIDEQFF. DNA of the CDR3: TGTGCCAGCAGTTTTCCGGAAAAAGGGATAGATGAGCAGTTCTTC.